This TCR beta chain stems from a study of cytomegalovirus exposure and HLA in healthy donors. The study, taken as a whole, reports: It was shown in a later analysis that HLA-associated TCR beta chains were more clonally expanded than other, equally common chains.

As regards this clone: What it binds is unknown.

The ends lost 4 bases at V and 2 bases at J; junction bases unmatched: 8. The CDR3 consists of 16 residues. Looked up from germline, CDR1 is MGHRA and CDR2 is YSYEKL. PCR involved 60 Vbeta and 13 Jbeta primers. The table came from immunoSEQ multiplex PCR; TCRdb's copy has only in-frame clones and leaves some out. Here the sample spans under 200,000 clones, roughly 84% being singletons. Sequenced input: PBMCs. The TCR was taken from a boy younger than 10 in good health and CMV-seronegative. The V gene is TRBV4-1, the J gene TRBJ2-5; TRBD1 matches at 9 bases. This chain's CDR3 is CASSPSGTGRQETQYF. In DNA form, the CDR3 reads TGCGCCAGCAGCCCATCCGGGACAGGGAGACAAGAGACCCAGTACTTC.